This TCR beta chain is drawn from a study of blood T cells in healthy people across ages. Ten or more counts support this clonotype. The use of a sample-barcoded 5' primer and a J-beta primer mix characterized a second PCR of roughly 6 to 11 cycles. TCRdb itself ran the 5' RACE reads through MiXCR, one entry per CDR3 protein. The sample comprises around 870,000 distinct CDR3 sequences, 29% of which are singletons, and roughly 17% rests with the top ten. CDR1 is MNHNY, CDR2 SVGAGI, per germline (reference sequence). The CDR3 runs to 14 residues. After removal of 5 bases from V and 3 bases from J, the junction contained 2 bases not matched to a gene.

The TCR was taken from an elderly woman in good health. The chain is built from TRBV6-6 and TRBJ2-5; 11 nucleotides match TRBD2. Sequencing input: blood. The CDR3 DNA reads as TGTGCCAGCAGTCAGACTAGCGGGAAAGAGACCCAGTACTTC. Translated, it gives CASSQTSGKETQYF.